This TCR beta chain originates from a study of CXCR4 blockade with PD-1 therapy in pancreatic cancer. The method was immunoSEQ multiplex PCR; TCRdb's version includes in-frame clones alone and lacks a portion of them. This table has approximately 18,000 clones, over 55% appearing once. V shed 5 bases and J shed 2 bases, with 13 bases lying between them. Germline loops: CDR1 LNHDA, CDR2 SQIVND (reference sequence). This CDR3 spans 14 amino acids. With regard to this clone: The target antigen is unknown.

Overall study results and limits: Survival did not correlate with tumor clonality, which averaged around 0.13 versus 0.046.

This sequence was found in a human donor with pancreatic ductal adenocarcinoma. The chain is built from TRBV19 and TRBJ2-7; TRBD2 is a possible D gene (5 bases). Sample: tumor tissue. Here the CDR3 DNA reads TGTGCCAGTAGTCAAACCCGGGAAACCTACGAGCAGTACTTC. It yields the protein CASSQTRETYEQYF.